These 14 T cell receptor beta chains share one sample of origin, sequenced in a study of cytomegalovirus exposure and HLA in healthy donors. Primers included in the PCR were 60 Vbeta and 13 Jbeta primers. The table came from immunoSEQ multiplex PCR; TCRdb's copy has only in-frame clones and leaves some out. Among over 75,000 clones listed, roughly 78% were seen once. The sequenced sample was PBMCs. These receptors originate from a woman between 55 and 75 years old in good health and CMV-seronegative.

This chain links TRBV11-2 with TRBJ2-3, with 8 bases that match TRBD2. Germline values: CDR1 SGHAT, CDR2 FQNNGV. Trimming cost V 4 bases and J 1 base; bases outside gene matches: 4. This CDR3 has 15 residues. The CDR3 nucleotides are TGTGCCAGCAGCTCCTTTAGCGGGGGCACAGATACGCAGTATTTT. Translating gives CASSSFSGGTDTQYF.

This clone is a singleton in its sample. The V gene is TRBV5-1, the J gene TRBJ2-1, with 7 bases aligning to TRBD2. Per germline, CDR1 SGHRS and CDR2 YFSETQ. The CDR3 is 15 amino acids. The trim removed 1 base at V and 3 bases at J, leaving 4 bases unmatched. Written as DNA, the CDR3 is TGCGCCAGCAGCTTGTCCCTAGCGGACTACAATGAGCAGTTCTTC. Protein: CASSLSLADYNEQFF.

The V call is TRBV6-1, the J call TRBJ1-5; D unclear. The length of the CDR3 is 15 residues. V was clipped by 10 bases and J by 7 bases, with 23 bases between them. Germline V gene data show CDR1 as MNHNS and CDR2 as SASEGT. The CDR3 here is CATKMGAVGRQPQHF. As DNA, the CDR3 is TGTGCCACTAAGATGGGAGCGGTAGGCAGGCAGCCCCAGCATTTT.

The V gene is TRBV5-6, the J gene TRBJ2-7; 9 bases match TRBD1. Losses at the gene ends were 4 bases for V and 2 bases for J; bases not matched to a gene: 7. The CDR3 sequence is 15 residues long. Germline loops: CDR1 SGHDT, CDR2 YYEEEE. CDR3 DNA: TGTGCCAGCAGCCCATCCGGGACAGGGCCCTACGAGCAGTACTTC. This codes for CASSPSGTGPYEQYF.

This clone was counted a few times. The rearrangement links TRBV7-9 to TRBJ2-5; 8 nucleotides align to TRBD1. Trimming cost V 5 bases and J 1 base; bases outside gene matches: 12. Germline V gene data show CDR1 as SEHNR and CDR2 as FQNEAQ (reference sequence). The CDR3 spans 17 residues. Here the CDR3 DNA reads TGTGCCAGCAGCCTTAGACGGACCGGGACAGGCCAAGAGACCCAGTACTTC. Amino acid sequence: CASSLRRTGTGQETQYF.

This clone occurred a few times. The V call is TRBV2, the J call TRBJ2-3, with D perhaps matching TRBD1 (6 bases). With 8 bases removed from V and 8 bases from J, the gap between germline ends came to 14 bases. The CDR3 loop spans 12 amino acids. Germline V gene data show CDR1 as SNHLY and CDR2 as FYNNEI. The CDR3 DNA reads TGTGCCAGCGGGGAACAGGGTGGTACGCAGTATTTT. Translated: CASGEQGGTQYF.

The V and J genes are TRBV25-1 and TRBJ2-2, with TRBD1 as a possible D gene (5 bases). The V gene's germline CDR1 is MGHDK and CDR2 SYGVNS. The ends were cut back, 6 bases at V and 6 bases at J, with 8 bases in the middle. The CDR3 is made up of 12 amino acids. CDR3 loop: CASRTESGELFF. The CDR3 DNA follows: TGTGCCAGCAGGACAGAGTCCGGGGAGCTGTTTTTT.

The chain has TRBV4-3 and TRBJ2-2; no definite D call. In germline, CDR1 is LGHNA, CDR2 YSLEER. Trimming took 0 bases from V and 4 from J, leaving 12 bases between them. The CDR3 length is 16 residues. CDR3 sequence reads: CASSQDTGLATGELFF. CDR3 nucleotide sequence: TGCGCCAGCAGCCAAGACACTGGGCTCGCCACCGGGGAGCTGTTTTTT.

This chain joins TRBV4-3 and TRBJ1-1, with D perhaps TRBD1 (6 bases). Germline V gene sequence: CDR1 LGHNA, CDR2 YSLEER. V lost 4 bases and J lost 6, with 15 bases in between. CDR3 length: 14 residues. The CDR3 here is CASSLAPGHPEAFF. DNA of the CDR3: TGCGCCAGCAGCCTTGCCCCGGGACACCCTGAAGCTTTCTTT.

The chain couples TRBV19 to TRBJ2-1; D is undetermined. Trimming stripped 3 bases from V and 0 bases from J, with 9 bases between. The CDR3 runs 15 residues. Germline CDR1 and CDR2: LNHDA and SQIVND (reference sequence). The CDR3 DNA is TGTGCCAGTAGTATCATATACAGCTCCTACAATGAGCAGTTCTTC. Its translation: CASSIIYSSYNEQFF.

The rearrangement joins TRBV5-6 to TRBJ2-5, with 10 bases identical to TRBD1. Germline assignment: CDR1 SGHDT and CDR2 YYEEEE. There are 16 residues in the CDR3. After removal of 3 bases from V and 4 bases from J, the junction contained 9 bases not matched to a gene. The CDR3 is CASSSPGQGLLETQYF. The CDR3, as DNA: TGTGCCAGCAGCTCCCCGGGACAGGGGCTTCTAGAGACCCAGTACTTC.

The chain uses TRBV15 and TRBJ2-4; D possibly corresponds to TRBD2 (7 bases). The V end was cut by 1 base, the J end by 0 bases, with 13 bases between. CDR3 length equals 17 residues. Germline V gene data show CDR1 as LNHNV and CDR2 as YYDKDF (reference sequence). CDR3 loop: CATSRGGGGLAKNIQYF. The CDR3 DNA is TGTGCCACCAGCAGAGGGGGCGGGGGCCTAGCCAAAAACATTCAGTACTTC.

The genes are TRBV13 and TRBJ1-3, with 8 bases lining up with TRBD1. Germline CDR1 reads PRHDT; CDR2 reads FYEKMQ (reference sequence). The V gene end was trimmed by 5 bases and the J gene end by 4 bases; junction bases not matched to a gene: 10. The CDR3 covers 16 residues. This CDR3 reads CASSLKDRVAGNTIYF. CDR3 bases: TGTGCCAGCAGCCTTAAGGACAGGGTCGCAGGAAACACCATATATTTT.

The V and J genes are TRBV9 and TRBJ2-1; 10 bases are a match to TRBD2. Looked up from germline, CDR1 is SGDLS and CDR2 is YYNGEE. The CDR3 contains 15 residues. Unmatched junction bases numbered 4, after V lost 0 bases and J lost 7 bases. CDR3 bases: TGTGCCAGCAGCGTAGAGCTAGCGGGAGTGAATGAGCAGTTCTTC. This sequence encodes CASSVELAGVNEQFF.